A selection of T cell receptor beta chains follows, all from one sample in a study of identical twins. MiXCR, run by TCRdb on the 5' RACE reads, gives a single entry per CDR3 protein. The sample holds roughly 290,000 distinct CDR3 sequences; roughly 8.6% are singletons and the top ten take approximately 6.6%. This same sample was also taken into another study, of yellow fever vaccine responses in identical twins.

Sequences were obtained from CD8+ T cells sorted from blood. These receptor sequences come from a woman between 18 and 30 years old in good health. Both conserved end residues are trimmed from each CDR3. Each record gives: J gene, D gene, V gene, CDR3 protein. A D gene is named only where the DNA matches it firmly.

J: TRBJ2-5; D: -; V: TRBV7-3; CDR3: ASSLAGEEETQY
J: TRBJ2-7; D: TRBD1; V: TRBV12-3/TRBV12-4; CDR3: ASSLDRPYEQY
J: TRBJ2-2; D: -; V: TRBV5-4; CDR3: ASSQYTGELF
J: TRBJ2-3; D: -; V: TRBV7-9; CDR3: ASSLMDGDTQY
J: TRBJ2-3; D: -; V: TRBV10-3; CDR3: AISGVGGTDTQY
J: TRBJ2-5; D: -; V: TRBV4-1; CDR3: ASSQSGSQETQY
J: TRBJ2-1; D: TRBD1; V: TRBV30; CDR3: ASRDSLYNEQF
J: TRBJ2-3; D: -; V: TRBV20-1; CDR3: SALDLLDGDTQY
J: TRBJ2-2; D: -; V: TRBV28; CDR3: ASSFGGIGELF
J: TRBJ2-2; D: -; V: TRBV29-1; CDR3: SALKGTGELF
J: TRBJ1-1; D: -; V: TRBV29-1; CDR3: SVRKGTEAF
J: TRBJ2-1; D: TRBD2; V: TRBV4-2; CDR3: ASSQELAEVGNEQF
J: TRBJ2-7; D: -; V: TRBV10-3; CDR3: AITGGVSSKEQY
J: TRBJ2-7; D: -; V: TRBV2; CDR3: ASKDPLRPDSTYEQY
J: TRBJ1-5; D: -; V: TRBV4-1; CDR3: ASSHPGTDAGPQH
J: TRBJ2-5; D: -; V: TRBV6-5; CDR3: ASSYSSGTVEETQY
J: TRBJ2-5; D: TRBD1; V: TRBV5-5; CDR3: ASSPHPTGGLETQY
J: TRBJ2-7; D: TRBD2; V: TRBV12-3/TRBV12-4; CDR3: ASSLGTSGTAGTYEQY
J: TRBJ2-5; D: TRBD2; V: TRBV20-1; CDR3: SARDRAGERETQY
J: TRBJ2-1; D: -; V: TRBV29-1; CDR3: SVEGSSDEQF
J: TRBJ2-4; D: -; V: TRBV7-9; CDR3: ASSQKDKNIQY
J: TRBJ2-1; D: -; V: TRBV29-1; CDR3: SVEDPMTYNEQF
J: TRBJ1-5; D: -; V: TRBV20-1; CDR3: SARDIYDQPQH
J: TRBJ2-7; D: -; V: TRBV7-9; CDR3: ASSPGGAYEQY
J: TRBJ1-1; D: -; V: TRBV4-1; CDR3: ASSRTAGETEAF
J: TRBJ2-7; D: -; V: TRBV10-3; CDR3: AISDPLAGDSSYEQY
J: TRBJ1-1; D: TRBD1; V: TRBV7-2; CDR3: ASSPGTGYLLNTEAF
J: TRBJ2-3; D: -; V: TRBV29-1; CDR3: SALRVQHTDTQY
J: TRBJ2-3; D: -; V: TRBV7-9; CDR3: ASSSFGVSSTDTQY
J: TRBJ2-5; D: TRBD2; V: TRBV28; CDR3: ASSKALAGWRETQY
J: TRBJ2-7; D: TRBD2; V: TRBV20-1; CDR3: SARDAGVPSYEQY
J: TRBJ1-5; D: -; V: TRBV2; CDR3: ATSRRNQPQH
J: TRBJ1-1; D: -; V: TRBV30; CDR3: AWNVHGTYTEAF
J: TRBJ2-7; D: -; V: TRBV20-1; CDR3: SAKGDESYEQY
J: TRBJ2-1; D: TRBD2; V: TRBV20-1; CDR3: SVNAGTSYNEQF
J: TRBJ2-7; D: -; V: TRBV7-8; CDR3: ASSSRQSYEQY
J: TRBJ2-2; D: -; V: TRBV7-9; CDR3: ASSLGGLSGELF
J: TRBJ1-1; D: -; V: TRBV3-1; CDR3: ASSSEEWNTEAF
J: TRBJ2-3; D: -; V: TRBV7-9; CDR3: ASSLALATDTQY
J: TRBJ2-7; D: TRBD2; V: TRBV28; CDR3: ASSPLEGPGGYEQY
J: TRBJ2-3; D: -; V: TRBV24-1; CDR3: ATSDLRGDTQY
J: TRBJ2-7; D: -; V: TRBV20-1; CDR3: SATGWGGYEQY
J: TRBJ2-7; D: -; V: TRBV29-1; CDR3: SVEDSNDRISYEQY
J: TRBJ2-1; D: TRBD2; V: TRBV4-1; CDR3: ASSHGTSGKRSSYNEQF
J: TRBJ2-1; D: -; V: TRBV11-1; CDR3: ASSFLIVDDRSSYNEQF
J: TRBJ2-1; D: TRBD1; V: TRBV30; CDR3: AWAGTEVYNEQF
J: TRBJ1-2; D: TRBD1; V: TRBV3-1; CDR3: ASSQGGTGDNYGYT
J: TRBJ2-3; D: -; V: TRBV29-1; CDR3: SVEDGLSADTQY
J: TRBJ2-2; D: TRBD1; V: TRBV4-3; CDR3: ASSPYRGTGELF
J: TRBJ1-4; D: TRBD1; V: TRBV7-9; CDR3: ASSPRTGVNEKLF
J: TRBJ2-1; D: -; V: TRBV11-2; CDR3: ASSFYGTESYNEQF
J: TRBJ2-7; D: -; V: TRBV30; CDR3: AWRGGGYEQY